The source of this T cell receptor beta chain is a study of spatial heterogeneity in lung cancer. About the research overall: Sequencing consistently turned up more beta-chain sequences than alpha-chain sequences. Study findings and constraints: Among blood samples, ubiquitous expanded tumor TCRs appeared more at resection than at follow-up.

This CDR3 is 14 amino acids long. V shed 6 bases and J 4 bases; nucleotides not matched to a gene: 6. Looked up from germline, CDR1 is KGHSH and CDR2 is LQKENI. In regard to this clonotype: Its target is unknown.

Time point in this sample: blood at routine non-recurrence follow-up after resection. From tumor, nontumor lung or frozen PBMC, whole RNA was taken unsorted for sequencing. A distinct unique molecular identifier was carried by each TCR cDNA molecule. MiXCR, run by TCRdb on the 5' RACE reads, gives a single entry per CDR3 protein. Altogether some 120,000 distinct CDR3 sequences are present, over 9% being singletons, with the ten largest covering roughly 15%. This sequence originates from a male donor with early-stage non-small cell lung cancer. Sequenced material: PBMCs, taken at follow-up. The genes are TRBV18 and TRBJ2-1; 7 positions match TRBD2. This chain's CDR3 is CASSSGETYNEQFF. CDR3 in DNA: TGTGCCAGCTCCAGCGGGGAAACATACAATGAGCAGTTCTTC.